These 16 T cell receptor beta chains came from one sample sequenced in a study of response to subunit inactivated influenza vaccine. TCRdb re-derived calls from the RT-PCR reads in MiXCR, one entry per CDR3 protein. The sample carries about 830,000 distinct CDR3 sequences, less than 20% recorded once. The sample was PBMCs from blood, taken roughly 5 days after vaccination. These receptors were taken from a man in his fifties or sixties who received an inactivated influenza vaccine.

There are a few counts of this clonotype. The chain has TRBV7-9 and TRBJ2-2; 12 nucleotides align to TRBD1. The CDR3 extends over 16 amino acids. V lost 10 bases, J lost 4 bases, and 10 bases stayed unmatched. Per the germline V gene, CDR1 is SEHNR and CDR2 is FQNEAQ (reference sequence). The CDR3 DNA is TGTGCCACTTCGGGACAGGGGGCTTTTGGCACCGGGGAGCTGTTTTTT. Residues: CATSGQGAFGTGELFF.

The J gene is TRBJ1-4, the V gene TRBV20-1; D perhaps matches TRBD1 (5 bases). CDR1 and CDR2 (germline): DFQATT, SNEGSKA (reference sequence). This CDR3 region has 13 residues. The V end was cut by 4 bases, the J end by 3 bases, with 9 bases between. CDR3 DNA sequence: TGCAGTGCTAATTTAGGGGCTAATGAAAAACTGTTTTTT. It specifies CSANLGANEKLFF.

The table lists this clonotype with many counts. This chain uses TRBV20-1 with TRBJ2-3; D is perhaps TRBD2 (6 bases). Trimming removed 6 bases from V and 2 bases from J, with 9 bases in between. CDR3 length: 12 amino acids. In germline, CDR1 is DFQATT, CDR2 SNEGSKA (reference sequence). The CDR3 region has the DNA TGCAGTGCGCGGGAAGTCACAGATACGCAGTATTTT. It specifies CSAREVTDTQYF.

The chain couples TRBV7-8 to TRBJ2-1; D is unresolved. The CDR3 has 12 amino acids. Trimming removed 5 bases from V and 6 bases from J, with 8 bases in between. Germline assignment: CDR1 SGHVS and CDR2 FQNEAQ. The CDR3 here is CASSLKVNEQFF. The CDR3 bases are TGTGCCAGCAGCCTAAAAGTCAATGAGCAGTTCTTC.

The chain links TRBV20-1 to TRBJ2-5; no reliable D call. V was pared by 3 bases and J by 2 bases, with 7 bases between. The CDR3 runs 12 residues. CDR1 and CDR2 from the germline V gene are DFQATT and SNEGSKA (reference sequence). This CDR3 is CSASSQQETQYF. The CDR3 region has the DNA TGCAGTGCTAGTAGTCAACAAGAGACCCAGTACTTC.

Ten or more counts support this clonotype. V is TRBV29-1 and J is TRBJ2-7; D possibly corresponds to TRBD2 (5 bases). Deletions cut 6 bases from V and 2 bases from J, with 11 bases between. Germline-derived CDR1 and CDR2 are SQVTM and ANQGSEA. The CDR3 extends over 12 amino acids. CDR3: CSVGYGTYEQYF. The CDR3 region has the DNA TGCAGCGTCGGGTACGGGACCTACGAGCAGTACTTC.

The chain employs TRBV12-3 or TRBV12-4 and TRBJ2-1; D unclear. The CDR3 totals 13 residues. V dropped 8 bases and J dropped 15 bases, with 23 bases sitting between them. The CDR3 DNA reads TGTGCCAGCGGCCGCGGTACATCTCCCGGGCCGTTCTTC. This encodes CASGRGTSPGPFF.

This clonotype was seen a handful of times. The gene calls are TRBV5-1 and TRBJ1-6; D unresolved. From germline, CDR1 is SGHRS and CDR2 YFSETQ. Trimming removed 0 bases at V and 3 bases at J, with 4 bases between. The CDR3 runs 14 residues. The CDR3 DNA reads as TGCGCCAGCAGCTTGGCAGTCTATAATTCACCCCTCCACTTT. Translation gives CASSLAVYNSPLHF.

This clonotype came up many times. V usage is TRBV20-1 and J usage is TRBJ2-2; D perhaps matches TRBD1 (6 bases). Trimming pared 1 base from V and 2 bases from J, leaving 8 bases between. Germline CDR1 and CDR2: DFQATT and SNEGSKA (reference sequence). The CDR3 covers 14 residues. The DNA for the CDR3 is TGCAGTGCTAGAGGGGACACCAACACCGGGGAGCTGTTTTTT. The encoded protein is CSARGDTNTGELFF.

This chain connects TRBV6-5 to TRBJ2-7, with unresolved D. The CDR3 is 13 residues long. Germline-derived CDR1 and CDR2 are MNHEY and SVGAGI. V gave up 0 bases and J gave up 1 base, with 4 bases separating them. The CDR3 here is CASSYSKSYEQYF. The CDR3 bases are TGTGCCAGCAGTTACTCGAAGTCCTACGAGCAGTACTTC.

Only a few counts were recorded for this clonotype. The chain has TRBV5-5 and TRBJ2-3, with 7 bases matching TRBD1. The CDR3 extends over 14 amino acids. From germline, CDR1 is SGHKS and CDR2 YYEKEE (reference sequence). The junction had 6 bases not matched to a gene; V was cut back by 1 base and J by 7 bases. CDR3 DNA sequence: TGTGCCAGCAGCTTGCCGACAGGGCGGAATACGCAGTATTTT. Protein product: CASSLPTGRNTQYF.

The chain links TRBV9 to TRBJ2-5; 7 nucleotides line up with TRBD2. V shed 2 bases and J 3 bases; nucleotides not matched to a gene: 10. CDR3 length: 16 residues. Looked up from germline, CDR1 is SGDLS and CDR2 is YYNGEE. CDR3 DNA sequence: TGTGCCAGCAGCGTGAGGCCTAGCGGAGGGAAAGAGACCCAGTACTTC. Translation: CASSVRPSGGKETQYF. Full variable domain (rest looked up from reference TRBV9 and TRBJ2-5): DSGVTQTPKHLITATGQRVTLRCSPRSGDLSVYWYQQSLDQGLQFLIQYYNGEERAKGNILERFSAQQFPDLHSELNLSSLELGDSALYFCASSVRPSGGKETQYFGPGTRLLVL.

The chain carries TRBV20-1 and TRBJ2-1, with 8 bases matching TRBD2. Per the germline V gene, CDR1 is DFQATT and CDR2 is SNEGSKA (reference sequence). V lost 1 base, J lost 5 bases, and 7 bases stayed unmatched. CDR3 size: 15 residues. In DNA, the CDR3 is TGCAGTGCTAGAGGGCCGGGAGGGCCCCACAATGAGCAGTTCTTC. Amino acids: CSARGPGGPHNEQFF.

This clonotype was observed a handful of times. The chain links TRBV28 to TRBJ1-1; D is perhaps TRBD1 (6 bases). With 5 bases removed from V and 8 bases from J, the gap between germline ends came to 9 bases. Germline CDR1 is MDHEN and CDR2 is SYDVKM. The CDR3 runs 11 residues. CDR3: CASSRTVEAFF. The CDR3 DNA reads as TGTGCCAGCAGTCGGACAGTAGAAGCTTTCTTT.

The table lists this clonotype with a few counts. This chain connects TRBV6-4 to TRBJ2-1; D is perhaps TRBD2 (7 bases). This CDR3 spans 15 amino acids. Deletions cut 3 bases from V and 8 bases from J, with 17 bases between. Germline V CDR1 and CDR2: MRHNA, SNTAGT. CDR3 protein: CASSEEGGGFDEQFF. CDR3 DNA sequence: TGTGCCAGCAGTGAGGAGGGAGGGGGTTTTGATGAGCAGTTCTTC.

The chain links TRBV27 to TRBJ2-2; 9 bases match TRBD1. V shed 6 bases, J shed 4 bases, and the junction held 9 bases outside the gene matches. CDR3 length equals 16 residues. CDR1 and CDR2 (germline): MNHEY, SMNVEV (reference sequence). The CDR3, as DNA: TGTGCCAGCAGCTATTCCGGGACAGGGAGCACCGGGGAGCTGTTTTTT. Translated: CASSYSGTGSTGELFF.